A single sample is the source of the 14 T cell receptor beta chains below, sequenced in a study of OX40 agonist ivuxolimab in advanced cancers. The assay was immunoSEQ multiplex PCR, and TCRdb's table has in-frame clones only and misses some. The repertoire holds 60,000 to 70,000 clones, with about four fifths as singletons. The sample here was CD4+ or CD8+ T cells sorted from blood, taken in a trial of the OX40 agonist ivuxolimab. The origin of the receptors is an adult with an advanced solid tumor such as melanoma, head and neck, liver or kidney cancer.

As concerns this clone: Germline and junction disagree at one end, which may indicate a read error. This chain links TRBV7-6 with TRBJ2-7, with 7 bases aligning to TRBD2. There are 14 residues in the CDR3. Germline loops: CDR1 SGHVS, CDR2 FNYEAQ. In DNA, the CDR3 is TGTGCCAGCAGCCCTGCAGGAGGGGACTACGAGCGGTACTTC. This codes for CASSPAGGDYERYF.

This chain connects TRBV7-3 to TRBJ2-1; D possibly uses TRBD1 or TRBD2 (5 bases each). V was clipped by 5 bases and J by 4 bases, with 12 bases between them. CDR1 is SGHTA and CDR2 is FQGTGA in the germline V gene. The CDR3 runs to 14 residues. CDR3 region: CASSLPGPYNEQFF. CDR3 DNA sequence: TGTGCCAGCAGCCTCCCGGGACCTTACAATGAGCAGTTCTTC.

This sequence joins TRBV10-2 and TRBJ1-5; D ambiguous. Germline V lookup: CDR1 WSHSY, CDR2 SAAADI. Trimming removed 3 bases from V and 9 bases from J, with 15 bases in between. The CDR3 covers 14 residues. CDR3 sequence (DNA): TGCGCCAGCAGTGATTCAAGTAGTTGGCGGCCCCAGCATTTT. Its translation is CASSDSSSWRPQHF.

This chain uses TRBV7-8 with TRBJ2-3; no clear D gene. The length of the CDR3 is 15 residues. Trimming removed 0 bases from V and 5 bases from J, with 12 bases in between. The V gene's germline CDR1 is SGHVS and CDR2 FQNEAQ. The CDR3 coding sequence is TGTGCCAGCAGCTTAGCCTCTCGGCGGAGAGATACGCAGTATTTT. It specifies CASSLASRRRDTQYF.

The gene calls are TRBV6-1 and TRBJ1-6; TRBD1 is a possible D gene (5 bases). The CDR3 has 14 residues. Trimming removed 5 bases at V and 9 bases at J, with 14 bases between. Germline lookup yields CDR1 MNHNS and CDR2 SASEGT. CDR3 in DNA: TGTGCCAGCAGTCTGGAGCCGAGGGGTTCACCCCTCCACTTT. Translation gives CASSLEPRGSPLHF.

The chain joins TRBV11-3 to TRBJ2-3; 11 bases map to TRBD1. The CDR3 contains 17 residues. The germline V gene has CDR1 SGHNT and CDR2 YENEEA. The J segment lost 1 base and the V segment lost 5 bases, leaving 8 bases of the junction unmatched. Here the CDR3 DNA reads TGTGCCAGCAGCGCAGGGACAGGGGGAAGGGGCACAGATACGCAGTATTTT. It encodes CASSAGTGGRGTDTQYF.

The rearrangement links TRBV5-1 to TRBJ1-2, with D maybe TRBD1 (6 bases). V was clipped by 0 bases and J by 1 base, with 7 bases between them. Per the germline V gene, CDR1 is SGHRS and CDR2 is YFSETQ. This CDR3 has 14 residues. The CDR3 sequence: CASSLGDINYGYTF. The DNA for the CDR3 is TGCGCCAGCAGCTTGGGGGACATTAACTATGGCTACACCTTC.

The chain employs TRBV5-1 and TRBJ1-6, with D unresolved. V lost 6 bases, J lost 10 bases, and 17 bases lay in between. CDR1 SGHRS and CDR2 YFSETQ come from the germline V gene. The CDR3 runs to 14 residues. For the CDR3, the DNA is TGCGCCAGCACCCTTTACTCCGGGGAGTCACCCCTCCACTTT. The encoded protein is CASTLYSGESPLHF.

The sample holds one count of this clone. The CDR3 DNA reads as TGTGCCAGCAGCTTAGTAGGTCAGGGGAACACTGAAGCTTTCTTT. Amino acid sequence: CASSLVGQGNTEAFF. The gene calls are TRBV7-9 and TRBJ1-1; a possible D gene is TRBD1 (5 bases). V was cut by 1 base and J by 1 base, with 10 bases left in between. In germline, CDR1 is SEHNR, CDR2 FQNEAQ (reference sequence). The CDR3 totals 15 residues.

The rearrangement joins TRBV30 to TRBJ1-4, with a weak D call TRBD1 (5 bases). CDR3 size: 23 residues. Looked up from germline, CDR1 is GTSNPN and CDR2 is SVGIG (reference sequence). V was trimmed by 0 bases and J by 8 bases, leaving 40 bases between them. The CDR3 region is CAWSVPKLSRLRDPVRAREKLFF. CDR3 DNA sequence: TGTGCCTGGAGTGTACCCAAGCTTTCCCGACTCCGGGACCCAGTAAGGGCTAGGGAAAAACTGTTTTTT.

This chain uses TRBV10-3 with TRBJ1-2; possible D gene TRBD1, 5 bases. The CDR3 runs 12 residues. Germline V gene data show CDR1 as ENHRY and CDR2 as SYGVKD. Trimming removed 3 bases from V and 14 bases from J, with 16 bases in between. The CDR3 nucleotides are TGTGCCATCAGTGAAAGGGAGGGGCGGGGAACCTTC. Translated, it gives CAISEREGRGTF.

V and J are TRBV6-5 and TRBJ1-3; D not resolved. CDR3 length equals 14 residues. Germline values: CDR1 MNHEY, CDR2 SVGAGI. Trimming removed 6 bases at V and 1 base at J, with 10 bases between. DNA of the CDR3: TGTGCCAGCAGCACGGCGGGGTCTGGAAACACCATATATTTT. Translating it yields CASSTAGSGNTIYF.

This clone came up a few times. The chain is built from TRBV2 and TRBJ1-2; D possibly corresponds to TRBD1 (6 bases). The CDR3 is made up of 14 amino acids. Germline values: CDR1 SNHLY, CDR2 FYNNEI. Between the trimmed V and J ends, which lost 0 bases and 6 bases, there was a span of 11 bases. Here the CDR3 DNA reads TGTGCCAGCAGTGAAGCGGCAGGGGATGATGGCTACACCTTC. Translation gives CASSEAAGDDGYTF. The whole variable domain, filled in from reference TRBV2 and TRBJ1-2, reads EPEVTQTPSHQVTQMGQEVILRCVPISNHLYFYWYRQILGQKVEFLVSFYNNEISEKSEIFDDQFSVERPDGSNFTLKIRSTKLEDSAMYFCASSEAAGDDGYTFGSGTRLTVV.

This clone was picked up one time. This rearrangement joins TRBV5-1 to TRBJ2-7, with a tentative D call TRBD1 (6 bases). Germline V CDR1 and CDR2: SGHRS, YFSETQ. The CDR3 totals 14 residues. V was trimmed by 2 bases and J by 1 base, leaving 10 bases between them. The CDR3 region has the DNA TGCGCCAGCAGCTTATTACAGGGTTCCTACGAGCAGTACTTC. It is translated as CASSLLQGSYEQYF. Full variable domain (outside the CDR3, taken from reference TRBV5-1 and TRBJ2-7): KAGVTQTPRYLIKTRGQQVTLSCSPISGHRSVSWYQQTPGQGLQFLFEYFSETQRNKGNFPGRFSGRQFSNSRSEMNVSTLELGDSALYLCASSLLQGSYEQYFGPGTRLTVT.